This passage covers 30 T cell receptor beta chains from one sample sequenced in a study of neurological immune-mediated disorders. Each CDR3 protein gets one entry after TCRdb re-called the 5' RACE reads with MiXCR. The table shows tens of thousands of distinct CDR3 sequences, with around 4% occurring only once. The source material was PBMCs. These receptors all come from a man aged 30-40 years with multiple sclerosis.

This clonotype was found many times. The chain has TRBV5-1 and TRBJ1-4; D is unresolved. V lost 0 bases and J 0 bases, leaving 9 bases between the germline ends. Germline lookup yields CDR1 SGHRS and CDR2 YFSETQ. The CDR3 contains 16 residues. CDR3: CASSLVGIATNEKLFF. The CDR3 DNA reads as TGCGCCAGCAGCTTGGTCGGGATCGCAACTAATGAAAAACTGTTTTTT.

This clonotype was found many times. The chain is built from TRBV5-1 and TRBJ2-7, with D unclear. This CDR3 has 14 amino acids. Germline V gene sequence: CDR1 SGHRS, CDR2 YFSETQ. V lost 1 base and J lost 3, with 11 bases in between. The CDR3 loop reads CASSLTVQGYEQYF. The CDR3 DNA follows: TGCGCCAGCAGCTTGACGGTACAAGGCTACGAGCAGTACTTC.

This clonotype showed up many times. CDR3 DNA: TGTGCCAGCAGGGAGTCGGGGACTAACTATGGCTACACCTTC. This translates into CASRESGTNYGYTF. V and J are TRBV25-1 and TRBJ1-2; D remains ambiguous. With 6 bases removed from V and 0 bases from J, the gap between germline ends came to 11 bases. Germline V gene sequence: CDR1 MGHDK, CDR2 SYGVNS. The CDR3 contains 14 residues.

This clonotype was observed many times. The gene calls are TRBV28 and TRBJ2-2, with TRBD2 matching 8 bases. There are 14 residues in the CDR3. V dropped 4 bases and J dropped 7; count of bases not matched to a gene: 5. Germline V gene lookup returns CDR1 MDHEN and CDR2 SYDVKM. CDR3 sequence: CASSYIGTSGELFF. CDR3 DNA: TGTGCCAGCAGTTATATCGGGACTAGCGGGGAGCTGTTTTTT.

There are many counts of this clonotype. The chain couples TRBV20-1 to TRBJ1-2; the D is unclear. Germline CDR1 is DFQATT and CDR2 is SNEGSKA (reference sequence). The CDR3 extends over 13 amino acids. Trimming took off 5 bases at V and 6 bases at J, with 16 bases between the two ends. CDR3 in amino acids: CSASRGEGDGYTF. Here the CDR3 DNA reads TGCAGTGCTTCCCGCGGGGAGGGTGATGGCTACACCTTC.

This clonotype has ten or more counts. The chain is built from TRBV9 and TRBJ2-3; D remains unclear. Germline V gene sequence: CDR1 SGDLS, CDR2 YYNGEE. The CDR3 runs 14 residues. Trimming shortened V by 0 bases and J by 1 base, and 6 bases separated the two germline ends. The CDR3 sequence is CASSVEGGTDTQYF. The CDR3 region has the DNA TGTGCCAGCAGCGTAGAGGGCGGCACAGATACGCAGTATTTT.

This clonotype appeared many times. V usage is TRBV6-1 and J usage is TRBJ2-7, with D possibly matching TRBD2 (5 bases). The CDR3 contains 12 residues. The germline V and J ends were trimmed by 3 bases and 4 bases, with 7 bases remaining between them. In germline, CDR1 is MNHNS, CDR2 SASEGT. The chain's CDR3 is CASSDGVYEQYF. DNA of the CDR3: TGTGCCAGCAGTGACGGGGTTTACGAGCAGTACTTC.

This clonotype occurred many times. The chain uses TRBV19 and TRBJ1-1, with D uncertain. V lost 3 bases to trimming and J lost 5 bases, with 7 bases between them. CDR3 length equals 12 residues. Germline lookup yields CDR1 LNHDA and CDR2 SQIVND (reference sequence). CDR3 sequence (DNA): TGTGCCAGTAGTATCCAAGGGACTGAAGCTTTCTTT. It specifies CASSIQGTEAFF.

This clonotype was detected ten times or more. The chain employs TRBV7-2 and TRBJ2-1, with TRBD1 matching over 8 bases. The CDR3 is 15 amino acids. CDR1 SGHTA and CDR2 FQGNSA come from the germline V gene. The V gene end was trimmed by 1 base and the J gene end by 9 bases; junction bases not matched to a gene: 8. CDR3 coding DNA: TGTGCCAGCAGCTTAGGCGGACAGGGAAAGGGTGAGCAGTTCTTC. This gives the protein CASSLGGQGKGEQFF.

The table lists this clonotype with many counts. The chain employs TRBV5-1 and TRBJ2-7, with 8 bases matching TRBD1. Trimming cost V 5 bases and J 1 base; bases outside gene matches: 5. The CDR3 has 14 amino acids. Germline-derived CDR1 and CDR2 are SGHRS and YFSETQ. The CDR3 DNA follows: TGCGCCAGCAGGTCCGGGACAGGTTCCTACGAGCAGTACTTC. Protein sequence: CASRSGTGSYEQYF. Complete variable domain (other parts from reference TRBV5-1 and TRBJ2-7): KAGVTQTPRYLIKTRGQQVTLSCSPISGHRSVSWYQQTPGQGLQFLFEYFSETQRNKGNFPGRFSGRQFSNSRSEMNVSTLELGDSALYLCASRSGTGSYEQYFGPGTRLTVT.

As regards this clonotype: A much more abundant neighbour one base away suggests this may be a read error. The V call is TRBV7-2, the J call TRBJ2-1; no definite D call. The CDR3 is 13 amino acids. V lost 6 bases to trimming and J lost 5 bases, with 11 bases between them. Germline assignment: CDR1 SGHTA and CDR2 FQGNSA. The chain's CDR3 is CASRSGSHNEQFF. CDR3 DNA: TGTGCCAGCAGATCCGGAAGCCACAATGAGCAGTTCTTC.

There are many counts of this clonotype. V usage is TRBV20-1 and J usage is TRBJ2-5; 9 positions agree with TRBD1. V gave up 2 bases and J gave up 3 bases; unmatched junction bases: 10. Germline CDR1 reads DFQATT; CDR2 reads SNEGSKA (reference sequence). The CDR3 consists of 16 residues. CDR3 nucleotides: TGCAGTGCTAGACTCCCGGGACAGGGATATGAAGAGACCCAGTACTTC. It is translated as CSARLPGQGYEETQYF.

This clonotype was seen many times. The rearrangement uses TRBV27 and TRBJ2-3; possible D gene TRBD2, 6 bases. Deletions cut 6 bases from V and 4 bases from J, with 14 bases between. CDR3 length equals 14 residues. Germline values: CDR1 MNHEY, CDR2 SMNVEV (reference sequence). The CDR3 region has the DNA TGTGCCAGCAGGCTAGCGTGGGCCTCAGATACGCAGTATTTT. Residues: CASRLAWASDTQYF.

This clonotype was observed many times. The rearrangement joins TRBV15 to TRBJ2-3; a possible D gene is TRBD2 (5 bases). The CDR3 loop spans 17 amino acids. Trimming left V 0 bases short and J 4 bases short, with 17 bases between. Germline CDR1 and CDR2: LNHNV and YYDKDF (reference sequence). The CDR3 DNA reads TGTGCCACCAGCAGAGATCGGGGAAGGGCCGTTTCAGATACGCAGTATTTT. Amino acids: CATSRDRGRAVSDTQYF.

This clonotype was seen ten or more times. The chain couples TRBV7-2 to TRBJ1-3; no clear D. V lost 5 bases and J lost 9, with 14 bases in between. Germline V gene lookup returns CDR1 SGHTA and CDR2 FQGNSA. The CDR3 runs to 13 residues. This CDR3 is CASSMAGPSTIYF. CDR3 bases: TGTGCCAGCAGCATGGCAGGCCCGAGCACCATATATTTT.

In its sample, this clonotype was seen many times. Germline is not matched at one junction end, which may reflect a read error. The chain couples TRBV12-5 to TRBJ1-5, with no clear D. There are 11 residues in the CDR3. In germline, CDR1 is LGHNT, CDR2 FRNRAP. The CDR3 DNA sequence: TGTGCTAGTGGTTTGGTTGAGCCCCAGAATTTT. This encodes CASGLVEPQNF. The whole variable domain, remainder taken from reference TRBV12-5 and TRBJ1-5, is DARVTQTPRHKVTEMGQEVTMRCQPILGHNTVFWYRQTMMQGLELLAYFRNRAPLDDSGMPKDRFSAEMPDATLATLKIQPSEPRDSAVYFCASGLVEPQNFGDGTRLSIL.

The table lists this clonotype with many counts. V is TRBV5-1 and J is TRBJ2-3; 12 bases line up with TRBD2. V lost 4 bases to trimming and J lost 9 bases; unmatched junction nucleotides: 9. Germline values: CDR1 SGHRS, CDR2 YFSETQ. The CDR3 consists of 15 residues. CDR3 region: CASSRRLAGVGTQYF. The CDR3 DNA follows: TGCGCCAGCAGCAGGCGACTAGCGGGAGTAGGGACGCAGTATTTT.

Many counts were recorded for this clonotype. The V call is TRBV29-1, the J call TRBJ2-3; 15 nucleotides align to TRBD2. Germline V CDR1 and CDR2: SQVTM, ANQGSEA. The CDR3 sequence is 15 residues long. V dropped 4 bases and J dropped 3; count of bases not matched to a gene: 2. This chain's CDR3 is CSVVGTSGRTDTQYF. The CDR3 DNA follows: TGCAGCGTTGTTGGGACTAGCGGGAGGACAGATACGCAGTATTTT.

At least ten counts were recorded for this clonotype. The chain recombines TRBV5-1 with TRBJ2-3; 7 bases fit TRBD1. V shed 4 bases, J shed 6 bases, and the junction held 8 bases outside the gene matches. The CDR3 is 14 residues long. The germline gives CDR1 SGHRS, CDR2 YFSETQ. CDR3 sequence: CASSQGDHRDTQYF. The CDR3 DNA follows: TGCGCCAGCAGCCAGGGGGACCATCGGGATACGCAGTATTTT. The entire variable domain, with the rest obtained from reference TRBV5-1 and TRBJ2-3, is as follows: KAGVTQTPRYLIKTRGQQVTLSCSPISGHRSVSWYQQTPGQGLQFLFEYFSETQRNKGNFPGRFSGRQFSNSRSEMNVSTLELGDSALYLCASSQGDHRDTQYFGPGTRLTVL.

This clonotype was seen at least ten times. V and J are TRBV5-1 and TRBJ2-7; 7 nucleotides match TRBD1. V trimming: 0 bases; J trimming: 5 bases; junction bases outside the gene matches: 5. CDR1 is SGHRS and CDR2 is YFSETQ in the germline V gene. This CDR3 has 14 residues. The CDR3 protein is CASSLDRGGDEQYF. In nucleotides, the CDR3 is TGCGCCAGCAGCTTGGACAGGGGCGGTGACGAGCAGTACTTC.

This clonotype was found many times. This chain connects TRBV5-1 to TRBJ1-1; D call uncertain. Between the trimmed V and J ends, which lost 4 bases and 2 bases, there was a span of 9 bases. Germline CDR1 is SGHRS and CDR2 is YFSETQ. The CDR3 loop spans 13 amino acids. The CDR3 protein is CASSEQANTEAFF. The CDR3 DNA sequence: TGCGCCAGCAGCGAGCAGGCAAACACTGAAGCTTTCTTT. The full variable domain, its missing parts supplied by reference TRBV5-1 and TRBJ1-1, is KAGVTQTPRYLIKTRGQQVTLSCSPISGHRSVSWYQQTPGQGLQFLFEYFSETQRNKGNFPGRFSGRQFSNSRSEMNVSTLELGDSALYLCASSEQANTEAFFGQGTRLTVV.

The table lists this clonotype with many counts. The rearrangement links TRBV10-3 to TRBJ1-2; D is unclear. Germline-derived CDR1 and CDR2 are ENHRY and SYGVKD. The CDR3 runs to 14 residues. V gave up 2 bases and J gave up 8 bases, with 15 bases separating them. CDR3 sequence: CAISERPDTYGYTF. CDR3 in DNA: TGTGCCATCAGTGAGCGACCAGACACTTACGGCTACACCTTC.

This clonotype came up many times. The chain recombines TRBV20-1 with TRBJ1-1, with D perhaps TRBD1 (6 bases). The V and J ends lost 3 bases and 3 bases respectively, with 8 bases between them. The germline V gene has CDR1 DFQATT and CDR2 SNEGSKA (reference sequence). The CDR3 loop spans 12 amino acids. The DNA of the CDR3 is TGCAGTGCTAGGAGGGGGGACACTGAAGCTTTCTTT. Translating it yields CSARRGDTEAFF.

This clonotype was detected many times. This chain links TRBV15 with TRBJ1-3, with D hard to call. This CDR3 is 16 amino acids long. Germline V gives CDR1 LNHNV, CDR2 YYDKDF (reference sequence). Trimming shortened V by 0 bases and J by 3 bases, and 12 bases separated the two germline ends. Here the CDR3 reads CATSREERQLGNTIYF. The DNA for the CDR3 is TGTGCCACCAGCAGAGAAGAGCGGCAACTTGGAAACACCATATATTTT.

This clonotype was detected many times. The chain is built from TRBV29-1 and TRBJ1-3; D call uncertain. CDR1 and CDR2 from the germline V gene are SQVTM and ANQGSEA. With 4 bases removed from V and 3 bases from J, the gap between germline ends came to 10 bases. The CDR3 has 13 residues. CDR3 sequence: CSVGEPYGNTIYF. In nucleotides, the CDR3 is TGCAGCGTTGGAGAGCCCTATGGAAACACCATATATTTT.

This clonotype was observed at least ten times. The chain is built from TRBV7-9 and TRBJ2-3; 14 positions match TRBD2. With 5 bases clipped from V and 7 bases from J, the junction kept 8 bases outside the gene matches. Germline V gene lookup returns CDR1 SEHNR and CDR2 FQNEAQ (reference sequence). This CDR3 has 16 residues. This CDR3 is CASSPTSGGATNTQYF. The CDR3, as DNA: TGTGCCAGCAGCCCGACTAGCGGGGGGGCCACGAATACGCAGTATTTT.

This clonotype has a count of ten or more. This chain joins TRBV6-5 and TRBJ1-4, with D hard to call. Per germline, CDR1 MNHEY and CDR2 SVGAGI. The CDR3 sequence is 17 residues long. V was clipped by 0 bases and J by 7 bases, with 18 bases between them. The CDR3 sequence: CASSYSEPGRKGEKLFF. The CDR3 DNA follows: TGTGCCAGCAGTTACTCGGAGCCGGGGAGGAAGGGTGAAAAACTGTTTTTT.

This clonotype was recorded at least ten times. The CDR3 nucleotides read TGTGCCAGCAGTTACGCCCAGGGTTATTCCCAGCCCCAGCATTTT. It codes for CASSYAQGYSQPQHF. V is TRBV6-6 and J is TRBJ1-5, with a weak D call TRBD1 (5 bases). Trimming cost V 2 bases and J 7 bases, with 15 bases left between them. This CDR3 comprises 15 residues. CDR1 is MNHNY, CDR2 SVGAGI, per germline (reference sequence).

This clonotype was seen ten or more times. The V call is TRBV24-1, the J call TRBJ2-7; D tentatively reads TRBD1 or TRBD2 (5 bases each). CDR1 and CDR2 from the germline V gene are KGHDR and SFDVKD. The germline V and J ends were trimmed by 4 bases and 4 bases, with 16 bases remaining between them. CDR3 length equals 15 residues. CDR3: CATSDRQGETYEQYF. The DNA of the CDR3 is TGTGCCACCAGTGACAGGCAGGGAGAAACTTACGAGCAGTACTTC.

Only a few counts were recorded for this clonotype. The junction departs from the called germline gene at one end, perhaps through a read error. The chain joins TRBV10-2 to TRBJ1-5; TRBD1 agrees at 8 bases. The CDR3 runs to 15 residues. The germline V gene encodes CDR1 WSHSY and CDR2 SAAADI. The CDR3 reads CASSVGQVLNQPQNF. For the CDR3, the DNA is TGCGCCAGCAGTGTGGGACAGGTACTCAATCAGCCCCAGAATTTT.